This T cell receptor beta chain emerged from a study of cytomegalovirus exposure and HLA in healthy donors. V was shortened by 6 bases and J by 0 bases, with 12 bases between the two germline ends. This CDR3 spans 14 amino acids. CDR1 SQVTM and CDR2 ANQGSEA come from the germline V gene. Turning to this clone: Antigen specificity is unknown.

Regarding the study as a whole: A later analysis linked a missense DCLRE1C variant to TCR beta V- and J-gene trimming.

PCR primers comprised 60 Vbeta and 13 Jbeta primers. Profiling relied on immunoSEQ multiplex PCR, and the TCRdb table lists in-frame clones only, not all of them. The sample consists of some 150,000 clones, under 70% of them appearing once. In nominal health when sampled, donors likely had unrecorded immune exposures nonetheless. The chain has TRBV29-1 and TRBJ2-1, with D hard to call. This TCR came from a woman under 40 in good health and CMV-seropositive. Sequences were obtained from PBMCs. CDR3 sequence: CSVAQLSSYNEQFF. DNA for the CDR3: TGCAGCGTAGCACAGCTGAGCTCCTACAATGAGCAGTTCTTC.